This record covers a single T cell receptor (beta chain). Its antigen is unidentified. Per the germline V gene, CDR1 is SGHAT and CDR2 is FQNNGV. This CDR3 has 11 amino acids. These data are taken from a study of blood T cells in healthy people across ages. Study-wide results and caveats: TCR beta diversity per million T cells fell roughly linearly with age. More naive CD4+ cells and higher diversity were found in long-lived than in aged donors.

Caucasian, healthy and from Russia, the donors were aged between about 6 and 90. The use of a sample-barcoded 5' primer and a J-beta primer mix characterized a second PCR of roughly 7 to 11 cycles. From the 5' RACE reads, TCRdb called clonotypes with MiXCR, one entry per CDR3 protein. The sample holds approximately 1,700,000 distinct CDR3 sequences, around 40% seen once. The chain is built from TRBV11-2 and TRBJ2-5; D gene uncertain. Judging by the DNA end, TRBJ2-7 fits better; the J call may be wrong. The sequenced sample consisted of blood. This sequence was found in a human donor in good health. CDR3 DNA sequence: TGTGCCAGCAGCCGTTGGCTCGAGCAGTACTTC. Protein: CASSRWLEQYF.